The 21 T cell receptor beta chains reported below all come from one sample, sequenced in a study of blood T cell repertoires in COVID-19. Repertoires were generated with immunoSEQ multiplex PCR, while TCRdb's copy carries only in-frame clones and drops some. The sample holds 200,000 or so clones, 84% seen once. The sequenced sample consisted of peripheral blood. These receptors came from a human donor in a cohort sampled during active COVID-19.

This chain connects TRBV19 to TRBJ2-7; D gene unclear. Germline V gene lookup returns CDR1 LNHDA and CDR2 SQIVND (reference sequence). V shed 3 bases and J shed 2 bases, with 8 bases lying between them. The CDR3 runs to 13 residues. DNA for the CDR3: TGTGCCAGTAGTATGACACTTACCTACGAGCAGTACTTC. Protein product: CASSMTLTYEQYF.

The genes are TRBV18 and TRBJ2-5; 9 bases line up with TRBD1. CDR1 is KGHSH and CDR2 is LQKENI in the germline V gene. The junction had 4 bases not matched to a gene; V was cut back by 3 bases and J by 5 bases. This CDR3 spans 14 amino acids. The CDR3 nucleotides are TGTGCCAGCTCACCGGGACAGGGCTGGGAGACCCAGTACTTC. Amino acids: CASSPGQGWETQYF.

This chain uses TRBV29-1 with TRBJ2-7, with 8 bases fitting TRBD1. V shed 7 bases, J shed 4 bases, and the junction held 9 bases outside the gene matches. The CDR3 runs 13 residues. Germline CDR1 is SQVTM and CDR2 is ANQGSEA. The CDR3 reads CSGTGTGQYEQYF. In DNA, the CDR3 is TGCAGCGGTACCGGGACAGGACAATACGAGCAGTACTTC.

For the CDR3, the DNA is TGCGCCAGCAGCCCACAGGGGGCCTGGGAGCAGTACTTC. Residues: CASSPQGAWEQYF. This chain uses TRBV5-1 with TRBJ2-7, with 9 bases lining up with TRBD1. Losses at the gene ends were 4 bases for V and 7 bases for J; bases not matched to a gene: 6. This CDR3 has 13 residues. Germline V gene data show CDR1 as SGHRS and CDR2 as YFSETQ.

The rearrangement uses TRBV11-2 and TRBJ2-1; tentative D call: TRBD2 (6 bases). The CDR3 consists of 14 residues. The V gene's germline CDR1 is SGHAT and CDR2 FQNNGV. Trimming took 3 bases from V and 9 from J, leaving 15 bases between them. CDR3 nucleotide sequence: TGTGCCAGCAGCTTCCATCCACGGGGGAGTGAGCAGTTCTTC. Translation: CASSFHPRGSEQFF.

This clone was found a few times. The chain carries TRBV19 and TRBJ2-7; 9 bases are shared with TRBD1. This CDR3 is 13 amino acids long. With V trimmed by 11 bases and J by 3 bases, 8 bases remained unmatched. Germline CDR1 LNHDA, CDR2 SQIVND (reference sequence). CDR3 in DNA: TGTGCCTCCAAAGGGACAGGGAGCTACGAGCAGTACTTC. Translated, it gives CASKGTGSYEQYF.

This chain connects TRBV29-1 to TRBJ1-5; 8 positions agree with TRBD1. Unmatched junction bases numbered 11, after V lost 6 bases and J lost 7 bases. Germline CDR1 is SQVTM and CDR2 is ANQGSEA. CDR3 length: 14 residues. The chain's CDR3 is CSVRTGSVGQPQHF. The CDR3 DNA follows: TGCAGCGTGCGGACAGGGTCGGTTGGACAGCCCCAGCATTTT. The full variable domain, rest sourced from reference TRBV29-1 and TRBJ1-5, is SAVISQKPSRDICQRGTSLTIQCQVDSQVTMMFWYRQQPGQSLTLIATANQGSEATYESGFVIDKFPISRPNLTFSTLTVSNMSPEDSSIYLCSVRTGSVGQPQHFGDGTRLSIL.

The chain has TRBV18 and TRBJ1-6, with TRBD1 identical over 9 bases. Per germline, CDR1 KGHSH and CDR2 LQKENI. V trimming: 2 bases; J trimming: 3 bases; junction bases outside the gene matches: 2. The CDR3 is made up of 16 amino acids. The CDR3 DNA follows: TGTGCCAGCTCACCAACAGGGGGCAACTATAATTCACCCCTCCACTTT. Its protein is CASSPTGGNYNSPLHF. The variable domain in full, with the rest retrieved from reference TRBV18 and TRBJ1-6, is NAGVMQNPRHLVRRRGQEARLRCSPMKGHSHVYWYRQLPEEGLKFMVYLQKENIIDESGMPKERFSAEFPKEGPSILRIQQVVRGDSAAYFCASSPTGGNYNSPLHFGNGTRLTVT.

The rearrangement links TRBV18 to TRBJ1-2; D is ambiguous. The germline V gene encodes CDR1 KGHSH and CDR2 LQKENI. The CDR3 sequence is 12 residues long. Trimming shortened V by 2 bases and J by 6 bases, and 7 bases separated the two germline ends. The CDR3 nucleotides read TGTGCCAGCTCACCAGCAGGCCATGGCTACACCTTC. Its protein is CASSPAGHGYTF.

This chain links TRBV18 with TRBJ2-1, with D perhaps matching TRBD2 (5 bases). The CDR3 spans 14 residues. V lost 6 bases, J lost 11 bases, and 20 bases lay in between. The germline CDR1 and CDR2 sequences are KGHSH and LQKENI. The CDR3 DNA reads TGTGCCAGCTCTCCCCTTACCAGCGGCGACCAGCAGTTCTTC. It specifies CASSPLTSGDQQFF.

The chain links TRBV2 to TRBJ1-4; weak D call: TRBD1 (6 bases). Trimming shortened V by 11 bases and J by 7 bases, and 20 bases separated the two germline ends. The CDR3 has 14 residues. CDR1 SNHLY and CDR2 FYNNEI come from the germline V gene. The CDR3 DNA reads as TGTGCCGTACCTAATCGGAGGGGGGGTGAAAAACTGTTTTTT. Amino acid sequence: CAVPNRRGGEKLFF.

The chain is built from TRBV6-5 and TRBJ2-2; 7 nucleotides match TRBD2. With V trimmed by 7 bases and J by 9 bases, 5 bases remained unmatched. The CDR3 is made up of 12 amino acids. The germline gives CDR1 MNHEY, CDR2 SVGAGI. The DNA of the CDR3 is TGTGCCAGCACCATGGGGGGGAGGGAGCTGTTTTTT. It encodes CASTMGGRELFF.

The table lists this clone with a count of one. The chain uses TRBV4-1 and TRBJ1-5, with 9 bases fitting TRBD1. CDR1 is MGHRA, CDR2 YSYEKL, per germline. The CDR3 is 17 amino acids. Trimming took 0 bases from V and 1 from J; bases not matched to a gene: 4. The CDR3 DNA reads as TGCGCCAGCAGCCAAGATCCGGGACAGGGAAGCAATCAGCCCCAGCATTTT. Its translation: CASSQDPGQGSNQPQHF.

The chain couples TRBV18 to TRBJ2-3; no clear D gene. CDR3 length equals 12 residues. The V gene lost 3 bases and the J gene lost 6 bases, with 7 bases spanning the gap. Per germline, CDR1 KGHSH and CDR2 LQKENI. The CDR3 spells CASSPTQDTQYF. CDR3 coding DNA: TGTGCCAGCTCACCGACACAGGATACGCAGTATTTT.

The chain combines TRBV3-1 (or the pseudogene TRBV3-2) with TRBJ2-3; unclear D gene. Germline assignment: CDR1 LGHDT and CDR2 YNNKEL (reference sequence). The CDR3 totals 13 residues. Trimming removed 1 base at V and 1 base at J, with 3 bases between. The chain's CDR3 is CASSQGGTDTQYF. CDR3 DNA sequence: TGTGCCAGCAGCCAAGGAGGCACAGATACGCAGTATTTT.

V and J are TRBV27 and TRBJ2-1, with unresolved D. The CDR3 is 15 residues long. The germline V gene encodes CDR1 MNHEY and CDR2 SMNVEV (reference sequence). Trimming cost V 0 bases and J 0 bases, with 6 bases left between them. CDR3 amino acids: CASSLSISSYNEQFF. DNA for the CDR3: TGTGCCAGCAGTTTATCAATTAGCTCCTACAATGAGCAGTTCTTC.

The chain is built from TRBV28 and TRBJ2-7, with TRBD2 matching over 15 bases. Germline CDR1 MDHEN, CDR2 SYDVKM. The CDR3 runs to 19 residues. Losses at the gene ends were 5 bases for V and 8 bases for J; bases not matched to a gene: 19. CDR3 loop: CASSQSRTSGRAIRFQQYF. The CDR3 DNA follows: TGTGCCAGCAGTCAGTCGAGGACTAGCGGGAGGGCTATTCGATTCCAGCAGTACTTC. The whole variable domain, remainder taken from reference TRBV28 and TRBJ2-7, is DVKVTQSSRYLVKRTGEKVFLECVQDMDHENMFWYRQDPGLGLRLIYFSYDVKMKEKGDIPEGYSVSREKKERFSLILESASTNQTSMYLCASSQSRTSGRAIRFQQYFGPGTRLTVT.

Here the CDR3 DNA reads TGTGCCAGCAGCCAAGCGACTAGCGGGAAGGTTGAGCAGTTCTTC. Its protein product is CASSQATSGKVEQFF. V is TRBV3-1 (or the pseudogene TRBV3-2) and J is TRBJ2-1, with 11 bases lining up with TRBD2. This CDR3 has 15 amino acids. From germline, CDR1 is LGHDT and CDR2 YNNKEL (reference sequence). V shed 1 base and J 9 bases; nucleotides not matched to a gene: 5.

This clone was observed a single time. The chain carries TRBV19 and TRBJ2-7; 10 bases are shared with TRBD2. After removal of 4 bases from V and 7 bases from J, the junction contained 7 bases not matched to a gene. Germline V gives CDR1 LNHDA, CDR2 SQIVND (reference sequence). The CDR3 runs 14 residues. The CDR3 sequence is CASSKREGLKEQYF. The CDR3 nucleotides read TGTGCCAGTAGTAAGCGGGAGGGGTTGAAGGAGCAGTACTTC.

The chain links TRBV6-5 to TRBJ1-1; weak D call: TRBD1 (5 bases). The CDR3 has 13 amino acids. V lost 11 bases, J lost 1 base, and 14 bases lay in between. Germline V lookup: CDR1 MNHEY, CDR2 SVGAGI. In DNA form, the CDR3 reads TGTGCCGCCCGGGGGGGGAGGAACACTGAAGCTTTCTTT. Amino acid sequence: CAARGGRNTEAFF.

V gene TRBV28 combines with J gene TRBJ1-1, with 9 bases lining up with TRBD1. CDR1 and CDR2 from the germline V gene are MDHEN and SYDVKM. V was clipped by 6 bases and J by 0 bases; unmatched bases: 5. The CDR3 is 15 residues long. As DNA, the CDR3 is TGTGCCAGCAGACTCCGGGACAGGGTGAACACTGAAGCTTTCTTT. Its protein product is CASRLRDRVNTEAFF. Drawing the rest from reference TRBV28 and TRBJ1-1, the complete variable domain is DVKVTQSSRYLVKRTGEKVFLECVQDMDHENMFWYRQDPGLGLRLIYFSYDVKMKEKGDIPEGYSVSREKKERFSLILESASTNQTSMYLCASRLRDRVNTEAFFGQGTRLTVV.